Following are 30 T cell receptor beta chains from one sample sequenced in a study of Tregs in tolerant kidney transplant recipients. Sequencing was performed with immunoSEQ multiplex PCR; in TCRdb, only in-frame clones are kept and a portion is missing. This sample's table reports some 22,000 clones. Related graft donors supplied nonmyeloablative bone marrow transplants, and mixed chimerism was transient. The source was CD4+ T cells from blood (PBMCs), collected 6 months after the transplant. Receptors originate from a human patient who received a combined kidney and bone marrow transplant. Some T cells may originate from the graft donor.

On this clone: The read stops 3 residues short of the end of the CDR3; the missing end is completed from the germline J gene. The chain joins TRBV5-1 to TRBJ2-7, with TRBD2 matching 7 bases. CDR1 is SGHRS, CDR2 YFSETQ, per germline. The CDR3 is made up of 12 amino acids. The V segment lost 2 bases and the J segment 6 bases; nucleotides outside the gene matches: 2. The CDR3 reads CASSFSGGEQYF. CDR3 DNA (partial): TGCGCCAGCAGCTTCTCGGGGGGCGAG. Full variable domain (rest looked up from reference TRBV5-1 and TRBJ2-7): KAGVTQTPRYLIKTRGQQVTLSCSPISGHRSVSWYQQTPGQGLQFLFEYFSETQRNKGNFPGRFSGRQFSNSRSEMNVSTLELGDSALYLCASSFSGGEQYFGPGTRLTVT.

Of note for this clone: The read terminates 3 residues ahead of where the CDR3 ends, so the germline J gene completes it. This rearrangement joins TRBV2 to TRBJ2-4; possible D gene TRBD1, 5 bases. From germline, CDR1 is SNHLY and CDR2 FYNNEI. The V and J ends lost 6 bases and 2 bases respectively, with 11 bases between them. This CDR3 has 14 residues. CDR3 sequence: CASRGRVTKNIQYF. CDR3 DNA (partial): TGTGCCAGCAGGGGCAGGGTGACCAAAAACATT.

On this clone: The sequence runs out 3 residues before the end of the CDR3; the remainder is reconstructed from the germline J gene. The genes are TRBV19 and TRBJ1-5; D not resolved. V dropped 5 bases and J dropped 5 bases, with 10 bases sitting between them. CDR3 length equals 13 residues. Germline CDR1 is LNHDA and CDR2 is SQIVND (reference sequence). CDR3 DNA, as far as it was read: TGTGCCAGTAGTTTCAGGCCCGATCAGCCC. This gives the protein CASSFRPDQP. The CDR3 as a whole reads CASSFRPDQPQHF.

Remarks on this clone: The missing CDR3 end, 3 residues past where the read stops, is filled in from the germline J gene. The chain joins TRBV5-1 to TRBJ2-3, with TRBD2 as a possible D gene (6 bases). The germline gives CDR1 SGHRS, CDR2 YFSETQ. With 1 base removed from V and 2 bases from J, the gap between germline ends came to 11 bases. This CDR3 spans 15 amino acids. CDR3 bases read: TGCGCCAGCAGCTTGCGCGGGGCCTACACAGATACG. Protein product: CASSLRGAYTDT. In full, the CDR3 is CASSLRGAYTDTQYF.

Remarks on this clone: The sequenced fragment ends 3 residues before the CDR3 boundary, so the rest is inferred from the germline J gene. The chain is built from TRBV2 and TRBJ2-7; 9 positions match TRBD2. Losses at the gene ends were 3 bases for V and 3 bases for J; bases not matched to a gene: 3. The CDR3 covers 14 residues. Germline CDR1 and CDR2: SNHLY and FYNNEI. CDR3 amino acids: CASSDAGGNYEQYF. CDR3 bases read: TGTGCCAGCAGTGATGCGGGGGGGAACTACGAG.

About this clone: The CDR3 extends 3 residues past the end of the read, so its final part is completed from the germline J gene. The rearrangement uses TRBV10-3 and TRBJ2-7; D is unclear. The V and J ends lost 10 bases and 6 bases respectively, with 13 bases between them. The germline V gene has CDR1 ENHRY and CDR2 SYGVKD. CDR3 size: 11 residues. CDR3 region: CATAPPGEQYF. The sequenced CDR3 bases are TGTGCCACCGCGCCACCGGGCGAG.

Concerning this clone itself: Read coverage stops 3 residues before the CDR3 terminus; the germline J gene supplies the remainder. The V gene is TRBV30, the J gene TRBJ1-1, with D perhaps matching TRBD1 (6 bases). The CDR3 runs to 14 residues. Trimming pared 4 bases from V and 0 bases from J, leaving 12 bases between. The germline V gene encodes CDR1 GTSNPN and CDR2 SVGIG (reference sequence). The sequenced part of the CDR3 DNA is TGTGCCTGGACATTGGGACATGTGAACACTGAA. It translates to CAWTLGHVNTE. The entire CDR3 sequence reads CAWTLGHVNTEAFF.

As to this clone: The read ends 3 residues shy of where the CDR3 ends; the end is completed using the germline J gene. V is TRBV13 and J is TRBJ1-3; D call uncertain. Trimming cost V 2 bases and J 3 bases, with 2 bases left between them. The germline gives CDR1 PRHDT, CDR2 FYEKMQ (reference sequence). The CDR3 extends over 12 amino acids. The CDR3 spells CASSLRGNTIYF. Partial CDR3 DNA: TGTGCCAGCAGCTTACGTGGAAACACC.

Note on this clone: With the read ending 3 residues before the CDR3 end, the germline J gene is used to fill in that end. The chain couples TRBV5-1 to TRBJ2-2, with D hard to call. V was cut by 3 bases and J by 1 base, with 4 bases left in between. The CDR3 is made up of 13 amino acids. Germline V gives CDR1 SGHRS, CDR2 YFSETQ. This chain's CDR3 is CASSYMNTGELFF. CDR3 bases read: TGCGCCAGCAGCTATATGAACACCGGGGAG. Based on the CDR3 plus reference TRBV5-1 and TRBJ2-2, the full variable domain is KAGVTQTPRYLIKTRGQQVTLSCSPISGHRSVSWYQQTPGQGLQFLFEYFSETQRNKGNFPGRFSGRQFSNSRSEMNVSTLELGDSALYLCASSYMNTGELFFGEGSRLTVL.

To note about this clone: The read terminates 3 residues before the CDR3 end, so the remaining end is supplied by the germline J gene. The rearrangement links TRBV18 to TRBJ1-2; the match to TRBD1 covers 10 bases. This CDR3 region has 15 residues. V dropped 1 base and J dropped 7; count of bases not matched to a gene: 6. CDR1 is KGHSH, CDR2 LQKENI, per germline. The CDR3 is CASSPQGTGVGGYTF. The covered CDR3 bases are TGTGCCAGCTCACCACAAGGGACAGGGGTCGGTGGC.

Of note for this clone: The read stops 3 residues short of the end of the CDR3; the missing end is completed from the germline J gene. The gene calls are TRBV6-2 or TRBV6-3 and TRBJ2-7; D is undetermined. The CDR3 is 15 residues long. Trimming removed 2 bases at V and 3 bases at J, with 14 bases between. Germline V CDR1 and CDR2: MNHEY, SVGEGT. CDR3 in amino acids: CASSYPPRPVYEQYF. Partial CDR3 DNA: TGTGCCAGCAGTTACCCCCCCCGCCCGGTCTACGAG.

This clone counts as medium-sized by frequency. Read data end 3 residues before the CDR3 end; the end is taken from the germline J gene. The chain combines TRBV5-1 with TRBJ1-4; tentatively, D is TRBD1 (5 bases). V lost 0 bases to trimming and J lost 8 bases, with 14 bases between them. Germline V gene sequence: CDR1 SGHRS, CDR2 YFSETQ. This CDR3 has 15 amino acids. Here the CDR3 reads CASSLAGGPNEKLFF. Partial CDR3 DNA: TGCGCCAGCAGCTTGGCCGGGGGACCGAACGAAAAA.

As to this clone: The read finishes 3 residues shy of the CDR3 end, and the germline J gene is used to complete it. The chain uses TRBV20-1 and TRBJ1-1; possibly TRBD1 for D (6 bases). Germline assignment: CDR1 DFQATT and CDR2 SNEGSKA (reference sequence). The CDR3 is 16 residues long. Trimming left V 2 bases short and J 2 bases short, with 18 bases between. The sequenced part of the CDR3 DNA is TGCAGTGCTAGACCGGGGGGGGGCCTTATTAACACTGAA. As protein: CSARPGGGLINTE. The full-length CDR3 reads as CSARPGGGLINTEAFF.

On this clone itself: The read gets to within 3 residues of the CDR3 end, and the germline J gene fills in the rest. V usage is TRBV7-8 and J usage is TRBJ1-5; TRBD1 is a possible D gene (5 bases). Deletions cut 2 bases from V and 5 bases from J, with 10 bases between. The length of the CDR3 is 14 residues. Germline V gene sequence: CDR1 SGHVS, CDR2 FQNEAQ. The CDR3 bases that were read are TGTGCCAGCAGCTTATTCAGGGCTGATCAGCCC. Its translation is CASSLFRADQP. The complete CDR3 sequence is CASSLFRADQPQHF. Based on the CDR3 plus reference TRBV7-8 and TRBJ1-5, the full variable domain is GAGVSQSPRYKVAKRGQDVALRCDPISGHVSLFWYQQALGQGPEFLTYFQNEAQLDKSGLPSDRFFAERPEGSVSTLKIQRTQQEDSAVYLCASSLFRADQPQHFGDGTRLSIL.

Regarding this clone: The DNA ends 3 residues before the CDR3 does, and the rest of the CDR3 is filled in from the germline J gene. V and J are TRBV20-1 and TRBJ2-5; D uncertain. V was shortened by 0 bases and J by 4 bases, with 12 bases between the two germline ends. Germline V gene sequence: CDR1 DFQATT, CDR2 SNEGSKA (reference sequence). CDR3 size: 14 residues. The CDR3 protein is CSARDLVQRETQYF. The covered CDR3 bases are TGCAGTGCTAGAGATCTCGTACAAAGAGAGACC.

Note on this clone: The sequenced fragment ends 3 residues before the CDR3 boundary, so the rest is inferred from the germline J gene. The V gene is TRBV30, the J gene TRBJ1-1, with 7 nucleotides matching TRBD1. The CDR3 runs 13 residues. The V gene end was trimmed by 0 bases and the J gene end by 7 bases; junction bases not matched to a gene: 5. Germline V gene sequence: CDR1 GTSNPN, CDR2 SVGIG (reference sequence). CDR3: CAWSVVAGGEAFF. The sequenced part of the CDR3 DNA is TGTGCCTGGAGTGTGGTGGCAGGGGGTGAA.

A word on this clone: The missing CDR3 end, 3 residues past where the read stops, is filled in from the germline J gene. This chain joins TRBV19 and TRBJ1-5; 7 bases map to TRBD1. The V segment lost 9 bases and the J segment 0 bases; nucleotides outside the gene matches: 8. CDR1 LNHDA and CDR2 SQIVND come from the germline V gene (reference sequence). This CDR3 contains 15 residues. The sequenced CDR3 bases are TGTGCCAGCACAAAGGGACAGAATAGCAATCAGCCC. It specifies CASTKGQNSNQP. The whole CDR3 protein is CASTKGQNSNQPQHF.

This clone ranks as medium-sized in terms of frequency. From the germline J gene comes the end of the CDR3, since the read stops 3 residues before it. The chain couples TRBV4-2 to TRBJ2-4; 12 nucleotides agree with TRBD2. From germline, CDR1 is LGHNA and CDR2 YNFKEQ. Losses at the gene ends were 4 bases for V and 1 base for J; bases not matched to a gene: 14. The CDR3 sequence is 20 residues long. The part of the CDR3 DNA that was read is TGTGCCAGCAGCCCTAGCCCCCTTCTAGCGGGGGGGCCGGCCAAAAACATT. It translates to CASSPSPLLAGGPAKNI. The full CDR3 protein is CASSPSPLLAGGPAKNIQYF.

The CDR3 region is CASSALLAGANYEQYF. The sequenced CDR3 bases are TGTGCCAGCAGTGCCTTACTAGCGGGAGCTAACTACGAG. The chain couples TRBV6-1 to TRBJ2-7, with 11 bases that match TRBD2. The read stops 3 residues short of the end of the CDR3; the missing end is completed from the germline J gene. Germline CDR1 reads MNHNS; CDR2 reads SASEGT. V lost 4 bases and J lost 3; bases outside the gene matches: 8. The CDR3 has 16 amino acids.

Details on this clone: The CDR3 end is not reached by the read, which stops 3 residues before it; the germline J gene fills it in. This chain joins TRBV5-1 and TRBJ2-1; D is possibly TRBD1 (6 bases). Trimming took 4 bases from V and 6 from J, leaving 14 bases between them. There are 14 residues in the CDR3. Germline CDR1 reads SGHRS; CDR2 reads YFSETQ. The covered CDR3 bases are TGCGCCAGCAGCCTGGGGGCCCCACTCAATGAG. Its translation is CASSLGAPLNE. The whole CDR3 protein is CASSLGAPLNEQFF.

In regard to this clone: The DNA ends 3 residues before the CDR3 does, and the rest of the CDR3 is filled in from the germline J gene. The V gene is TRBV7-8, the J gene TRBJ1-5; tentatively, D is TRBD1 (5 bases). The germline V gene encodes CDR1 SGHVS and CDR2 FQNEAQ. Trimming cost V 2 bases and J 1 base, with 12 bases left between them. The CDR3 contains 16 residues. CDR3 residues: CASSLRGTGSNQPQHF. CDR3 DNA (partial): TGTGCCAGCAGCTTAAGGGGAACAGGAAGCAATCAGCCC.

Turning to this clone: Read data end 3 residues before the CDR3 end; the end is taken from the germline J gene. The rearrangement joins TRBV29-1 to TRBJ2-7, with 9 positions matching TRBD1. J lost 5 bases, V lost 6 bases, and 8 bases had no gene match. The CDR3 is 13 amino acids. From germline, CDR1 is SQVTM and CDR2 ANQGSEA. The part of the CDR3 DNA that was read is TGCAGCGTGATCCGGGACAGGGACCACGAG. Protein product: CSVIRDRDHE. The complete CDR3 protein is CSVIRDRDHEQYF.

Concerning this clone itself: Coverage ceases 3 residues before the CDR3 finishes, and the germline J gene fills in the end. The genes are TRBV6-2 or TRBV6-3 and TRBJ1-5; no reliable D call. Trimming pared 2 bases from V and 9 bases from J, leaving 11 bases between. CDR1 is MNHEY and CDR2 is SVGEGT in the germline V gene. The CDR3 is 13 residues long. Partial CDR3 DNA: TGTGCCAGCAGTTACCTGCCTCCCGGGCCC. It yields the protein CASSYLPPGP. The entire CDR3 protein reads CASSYLPPGPQHF.

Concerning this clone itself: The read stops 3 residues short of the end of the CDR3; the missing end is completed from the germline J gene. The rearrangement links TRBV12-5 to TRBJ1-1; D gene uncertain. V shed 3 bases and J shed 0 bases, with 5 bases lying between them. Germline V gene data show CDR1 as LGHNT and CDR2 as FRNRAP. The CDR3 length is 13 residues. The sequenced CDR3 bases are TGTGCTAGTGGTTTAGGTGTGAACACTGAA. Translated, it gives CASGLGVNTE. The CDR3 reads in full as CASGLGVNTEAFF.

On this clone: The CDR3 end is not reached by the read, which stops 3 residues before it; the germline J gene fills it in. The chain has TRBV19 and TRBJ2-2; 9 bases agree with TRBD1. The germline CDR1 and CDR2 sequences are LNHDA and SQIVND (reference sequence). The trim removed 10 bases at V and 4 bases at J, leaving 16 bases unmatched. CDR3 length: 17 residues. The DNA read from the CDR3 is TGTGCCACCGCCCTCGCGGGACAGGGCAGAAGCACCGGGGAG. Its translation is CATALAGQGRSTGE. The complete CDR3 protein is CATALAGQGRSTGELFF.

CDR3 region: CASNPSYNRYGANVLTF. The CDR3 DNA, read in part, is TGTGCCAGCAACCCTAGCTACAATAGGTATGGGGCCAACGTC. This sequence joins TRBV2 and TRBJ2-6; D possibly corresponds to TRBD2 (5 bases). Coverage ceases 3 residues before the CDR3 finishes, and the germline J gene fills in the end. V gave up 7 bases and J gave up 3 bases, with 19 bases separating them. This CDR3 region has 17 residues. Germline values: CDR1 SNHLY, CDR2 FYNNEI. Looking up the rest from reference TRBV2 and TRBJ2-6 gives the full variable domain: EPEVTQTPSHQVTQMGQEVILRCVPISNHLYFYWYRQILGQKVEFLVSFYNNEISEKSEIFDDQFSVERPDGSNFTLKIRSTKLEDSAMYFCASNPSYNRYGANVLTFGAGSRLTVL.

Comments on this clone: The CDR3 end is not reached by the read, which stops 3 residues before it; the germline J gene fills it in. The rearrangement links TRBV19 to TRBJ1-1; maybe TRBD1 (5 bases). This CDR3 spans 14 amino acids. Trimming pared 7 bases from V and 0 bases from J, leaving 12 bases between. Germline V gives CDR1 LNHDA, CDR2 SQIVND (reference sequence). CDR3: CASTPRGLNTEAFF. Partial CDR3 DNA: TGTGCCAGTACCCCGCGGGGGTTGAACACTGAA. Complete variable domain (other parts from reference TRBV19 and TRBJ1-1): DGGITQSPKYLFRKEGQNVTLSCEQNLNHDAMYWYRQDPGQGLRLIYYSQIVNDFQKGDIAEGYSVSREKKESFPLTVTSAQKNPTAFYLCASTPRGLNTEAFFGQGTRLTVV.

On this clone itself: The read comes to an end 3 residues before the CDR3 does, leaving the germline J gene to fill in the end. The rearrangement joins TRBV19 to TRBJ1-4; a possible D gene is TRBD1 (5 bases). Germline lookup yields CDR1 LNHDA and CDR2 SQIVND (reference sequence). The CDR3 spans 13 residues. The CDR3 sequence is CPAGPPHNEKLFF. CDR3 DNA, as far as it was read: TGTCCAGCGGGGCCACCTCATAATGAAAAA.

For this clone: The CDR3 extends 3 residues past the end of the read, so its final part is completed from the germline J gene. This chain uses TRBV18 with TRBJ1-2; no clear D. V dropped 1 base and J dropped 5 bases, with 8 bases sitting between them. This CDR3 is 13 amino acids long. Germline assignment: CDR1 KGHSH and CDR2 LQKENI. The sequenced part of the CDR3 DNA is TGTGCCAGCTCACCACGGCTGCTTTATGGC. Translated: CASSPRLLYG. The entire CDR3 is CASSPRLLYGYTF. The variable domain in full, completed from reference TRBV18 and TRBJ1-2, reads NAGVMQNPRHLVRRRGQEARLRCSPMKGHSHVYWYRQLPEEGLKFMVYLQKENIIDESGMPKERFSAEFPKEGPSILRIQQVVRGDSAAYFCASSPRLLYGYTFGSGTRLTVV.

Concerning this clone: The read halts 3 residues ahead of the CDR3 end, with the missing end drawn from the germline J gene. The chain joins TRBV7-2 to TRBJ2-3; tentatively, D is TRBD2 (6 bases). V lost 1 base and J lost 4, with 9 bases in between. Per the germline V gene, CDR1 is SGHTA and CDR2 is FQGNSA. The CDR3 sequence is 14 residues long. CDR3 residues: CASSLDPGADTQYF. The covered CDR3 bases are TGTGCCAGCAGCTTAGACCCGGGGGCAGATACG.